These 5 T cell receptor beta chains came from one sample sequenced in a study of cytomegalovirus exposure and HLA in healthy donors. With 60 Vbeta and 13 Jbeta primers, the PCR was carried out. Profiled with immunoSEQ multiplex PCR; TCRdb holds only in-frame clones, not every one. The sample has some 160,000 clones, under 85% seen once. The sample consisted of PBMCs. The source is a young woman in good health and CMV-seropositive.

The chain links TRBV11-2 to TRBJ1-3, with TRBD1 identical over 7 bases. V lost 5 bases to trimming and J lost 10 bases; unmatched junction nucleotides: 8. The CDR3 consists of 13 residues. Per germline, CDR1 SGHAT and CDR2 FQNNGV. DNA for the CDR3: TGTGCCAGCAGCCCGAGGGGGCAGACTACCATATATTTT. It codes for CASSPRGQTTIYF.

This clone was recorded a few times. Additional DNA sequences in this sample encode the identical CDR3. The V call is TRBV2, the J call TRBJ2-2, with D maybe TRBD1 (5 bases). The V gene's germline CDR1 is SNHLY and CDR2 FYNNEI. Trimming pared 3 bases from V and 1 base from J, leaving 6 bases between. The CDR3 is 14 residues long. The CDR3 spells CASSDRGNTGELFF. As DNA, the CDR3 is TGTGCCAGCAGTGATAGGGGGAACACCGGGGAGCTGTTTTTT.

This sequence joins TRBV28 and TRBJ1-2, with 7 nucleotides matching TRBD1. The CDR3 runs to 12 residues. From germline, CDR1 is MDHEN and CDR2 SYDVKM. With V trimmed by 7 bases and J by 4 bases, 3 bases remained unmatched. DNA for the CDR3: TGTGCCAGCACTGGACAGGTCTATGGCTACACCTTC. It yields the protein CASTGQVYGYTF.

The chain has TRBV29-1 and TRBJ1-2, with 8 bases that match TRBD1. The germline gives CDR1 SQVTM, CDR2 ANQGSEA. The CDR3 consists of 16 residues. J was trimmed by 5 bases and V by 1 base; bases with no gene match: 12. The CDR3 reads CSVEGLQGEFGYGYTF. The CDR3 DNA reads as TGCAGCGTTGAAGGTCTACAGGGGGAATTTGGGTATGGCTACACCTTC.

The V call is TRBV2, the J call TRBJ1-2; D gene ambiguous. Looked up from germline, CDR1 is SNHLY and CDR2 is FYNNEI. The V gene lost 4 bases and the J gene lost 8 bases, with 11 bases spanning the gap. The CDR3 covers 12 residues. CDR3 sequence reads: CASSGGNGGYTF. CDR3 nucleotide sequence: TGTGCCAGCAGTGGCGGGAACGGAGGCTACACCTTC.